The 26 T cell receptor beta chains presented below share a single source sample, sequenced in a study of blood T cells in healthy people across ages. The second PCR ran about 6 to 11 cycles with a sample-barcoded 5' primer and J-beta primers. MiXCR was run by TCRdb on the 5' RACE reads, yielding one entry per CDR3 protein. The data show about 600,000 distinct CDR3 sequences, with roughly 48% seen just once and around 23% held by the top ten. Material for sequencing was blood. Receptors originate from a man older than 75 in good health.

The chain carries TRBV2 and TRBJ2-2; either TRBD1 or TRBD2 may supply D (5 bases each). Looked up from germline, CDR1 is SNHLY and CDR2 is FYNNEI. The CDR3 has 14 residues. Trimming removed 7 bases at V and 1 base at J, with 10 bases between. The CDR3 here is CASTYGGNTGELFF. The CDR3, as DNA: TGTGCCAGCACATATGGGGGGAACACCGGGGAGCTGTTTTTT. Based on the CDR3 plus reference TRBV2 and TRBJ2-2, the full variable domain is EPEVTQTPSHQVTQMGQEVILRCVPISNHLYFYWYRQILGQKVEFLVSFYNNEISEKSEIFDDQFSVERPDGSNFTLKIRSTKLEDSAMYFCASTYGGNTGELFFGEGSRLTVL.

This chain connects TRBV20-1 to TRBJ2-6, with D unclear. V was cut by 6 bases and J by 8 bases, with 2 bases left in between. This CDR3 region has 9 residues. Germline V lookup: CDR1 DFQATT, CDR2 SNEGSKA (reference sequence). The CDR3: CSASNVLTF. CDR3 sequence (DNA): TGCAGTGCCTCCAACGTCCTGACTTTC.

This sequence joins TRBV9 and TRBJ2-3; 13 bases agree with TRBD2. The V gene end was trimmed by 3 bases and the J gene end by 7 bases; junction bases not matched to a gene: 8. The CDR3 is 16 amino acids. CDR1 and CDR2 from the germline V gene are SGDLS and YYNGEE. The DNA of the CDR3 is TGTGCCAGCAGCGCGGGACTAGCGGGGTTCATGAATACGCAGTATTTT. This encodes CASSAGLAGFMNTQYF. Full variable domain (remainder filled in from reference TRBV9 and TRBJ2-3): DSGVTQTPKHLITATGQRVTLRCSPRSGDLSVYWYQQSLDQGLQFLIQYYNGEERAKGNILERFSAQQFPDLHSELNLSSLELGDSALYFCASSAGLAGFMNTQYFGPGTRLTVL.

This rearrangement joins TRBV7-2 to TRBJ2-3; 9 bases are a match to TRBD2. The V segment lost 8 bases and the J segment 4 bases; nucleotides outside the gene matches: 10. The CDR3 consists of 15 residues. Germline V CDR1 and CDR2: SGHTA, FQGNSA. CDR3 amino acids: CASGTGTSRPDTQYF. CDR3 bases: TGTGCCAGCGGCACCGGGACTAGCCGGCCAGATACGCAGTATTTT.

The chain joins TRBV20-1 to TRBJ2-1; 7 bases align to TRBD1. V gave up 8 bases and J gave up 2 bases; unmatched junction bases: 12. The CDR3 covers 15 residues. Germline CDR1 reads DFQATT; CDR2 reads SNEGSKA (reference sequence). The CDR3 DNA is TGCAGTACCCTATCAGGGGGAGCTCCCTACAATGAGCAGTTCTTC. Translating it yields CSTLSGGAPYNEQFF.

The chain has TRBV29-1 and TRBJ2-7, with D tentatively TRBD2 (5 bases). CDR3 length equals 13 residues. V gave up 4 bases and J gave up 0 bases, with 10 bases separating them. In germline, CDR1 is SQVTM, CDR2 ANQGSEA. The CDR3 nucleotides are TGCAGCGTTGTGGGAGACGGCTCCTACGAGCAGTACTTC. It encodes CSVVGDGSYEQYF.

The chain employs TRBV7-9 and TRBJ1-4; D is unresolved. CDR3 size: 14 residues. CDR1 SEHNR and CDR2 FQNEAQ come from the germline V gene (reference sequence). V was pared by 5 bases and J by 5 bases, with 12 bases between. This chain's CDR3 is CASSPGTMNEKLFF. The CDR3 nucleotides read TGTGCCAGCAGCCCCGGCACTATGAATGAAAAACTGTTTTTT.

J is TRBJ1-4 and V is TRBV14, with TRBD1 matching over 9 bases. Trimming took 0 bases from V and 14 from J; bases not matched to a gene: 4. The CDR3 has 13 residues. Germline values: CDR1 SGHDN, CDR2 FVKESK. The chain's CDR3 is CASSQDLGQGLFF. The CDR3 region has the DNA TGTGCCAGCAGCCAAGATCTGGGACAGGGCCTGTTTTTT.

The chain recombines TRBV9 with TRBJ2-3; 11 bases match TRBD2. This CDR3 is built from 17 residues. Germline V gene lookup returns CDR1 SGDLS and CDR2 YYNGEE. J was trimmed by 0 bases and V by 0 bases; bases with no gene match: 3. The CDR3 DNA sequence: TGTGCCAGCAGCGTAGCACTAGCGGGAGCGAGCACAGATACGCAGTATTTT. Amino acids: CASSVALAGASTDTQYF.

The chain is built from TRBV20-1 and TRBJ1-6; D is possibly TRBD1 (5 bases). Germline CDR1 DFQATT, CDR2 SNEGSKA (reference sequence). V was cut by 2 bases and J by 6 bases, with 14 bases left in between. The CDR3 is 15 residues long. The CDR3 coding sequence is TGCAGTGCTAGACTAACAGGACCTCTTAATTCACCCCTCCACTTT. As protein: CSARLTGPLNSPLHF.

The sample holds a few counts of this clonotype. This chain connects TRBV20-1 to TRBJ1-5; the D is unclear. The V gene lost 2 bases and the J gene lost 6 bases, with 11 bases spanning the gap. This CDR3 is built from 13 residues. From germline, CDR1 is DFQATT and CDR2 SNEGSKA (reference sequence). As DNA, the CDR3 is TGCAGTGCTAGAAGGGTAGAGGGTCAGCCCCAGCATTTT. Translated, it gives CSARRVEGQPQHF.

This chain connects TRBV20-1 to TRBJ2-7; possibly TRBD1 for D (6 bases). CDR1 and CDR2 (germline): DFQATT, SNEGSKA (reference sequence). Trimming shortened V by 3 bases and J by 3 bases, and 15 bases separated the two germline ends. This CDR3 spans 14 amino acids. CDR3 sequence: CSARLPGQRYEQYF. The CDR3 DNA sequence: TGCAGTGCTAGGCTTCCCGGACAGCGCTACGAGCAGTACTTC.

The chain carries TRBV11-2 and TRBJ2-3, with 8 bases aligning to TRBD1. Germline CDR1 reads SGHAT; CDR2 reads FQNNGV. V shed 5 bases and J 4 bases; nucleotides not matched to a gene: 14. The CDR3 spans 17 residues. The CDR3 is CASSPRRTGSGADTQYF. In DNA, the CDR3 is TGTGCCAGCAGCCCCCGCAGGACAGGGTCGGGTGCAGATACGCAGTATTTT.

The chain joins TRBV25-1 to TRBJ2-2; tentatively, D is TRBD1 (6 bases). V shed 1 base and J shed 7 bases, with 10 bases lying between them. This CDR3 contains 14 residues. Germline CDR1 and CDR2: MGHDK and SYGVNS. This CDR3 is CASSESGAGGELFF. The CDR3 coding sequence is TGTGCCAGCAGTGAATCAGGGGCTGGCGGGGAGCTGTTTTTT. The variable domain in full, completed from reference TRBV25-1 and TRBJ2-2, reads EADIYQTPRYLVIGTGKKITLECSQTMGHDKMYWYQQDPGMELHLIHYSYGVNSTEKGDLSSESTVSRIRTEHFPLTLESARPSHTSQYLCASSESGAGGELFFGEGSRLTVL.

This sequence joins TRBV24-1 and TRBJ2-1, with D tentatively TRBD2 (5 bases). The germline V and J ends were trimmed by 5 bases and 7 bases, with 14 bases remaining between them. The CDR3 runs to 14 residues. CDR1 is KGHDR, CDR2 SFDVKD, per germline. For the CDR3, the DNA is TGTGCCACCAGTGGTGTGATTGACTATAATGAGCAGTTCTTC. As protein: CATSGVIDYNEQFF.

Of note for this clonotype: Being one base from a much bigger clone, this may be a read error. The V call is TRBV5-1, the J call TRBJ2-5; the match to TRBD1 covers 7 bases. V trimming: 0 bases; J trimming: 11 bases; junction bases outside the gene matches: 13. There are 15 residues in the CDR3. Germline lookup yields CDR1 SGHRS and CDR2 YFSETQ. Here the CDR3 DNA reads TGCGCCAGCAGCTTGGAGGGACAGAGACTTGGAGAGCAGTACTTC. Protein sequence: CASSLEGQRLGEQYF.

This clonotype was picked up a small number of times. V usage is TRBV6-1 and J usage is TRBJ2-3; the D is unclear. V lost 2 bases, J lost 0 bases, and 9 bases lay in between. Germline V gene sequence: CDR1 MNHNS, CDR2 SASEGT. CDR3 size: 15 residues. The CDR3: CASSEQEPSTDTQYF. The CDR3 region has the DNA TGTGCCAGCAGTGAACAAGAACCTAGCACAGATACGCAGTATTTT.

In this sample, this clonotype turned up many times. The V gene is TRBV6-5, the J gene TRBJ2-3; D not resolved. Germline CDR1 is MNHEY and CDR2 is SVGAGI. V lost 6 bases and J lost 8, with 9 bases in between. This CDR3 comprises 11 residues. The CDR3 bases are TGTGCCAGCAGGGGAACCGGTACGCAGTATTTT. Protein sequence: CASRGTGTQYF.

The sample holds a few counts of this clonotype. This chain connects TRBV5-6 to TRBJ2-5, with 11 positions matching TRBD1. Trimming cost V 4 bases and J 2 bases; bases outside gene matches: 7. Germline assignment: CDR1 SGHDT and CDR2 YYEEEE. This CDR3 is built from 16 residues. The CDR3 loop reads CASSPWTGGVQETQYF. CDR3 in DNA: TGTGCCAGCAGCCCATGGACAGGGGGCGTACAAGAGACCCAGTACTTC.

This clonotype appeared many times. This sequence joins TRBV5-5 and TRBJ1-1; D unresolved. V shed 4 bases and J shed 4 bases, with 20 bases lying between them. The germline V gene encodes CDR1 SGHKS and CDR2 YYEKEE (reference sequence). CDR3 length equals 16 residues. The CDR3 here is CASSRSHGVYTTEAFF. CDR3 in DNA: TGTGCCAGCAGCCGCTCACATGGAGTTTATACCACTGAAGCTTTCTTT.

The V call is TRBV28, the J call TRBJ2-3, with 12 bases aligning to TRBD2. Trimming took 5 bases from V and 7 from J; bases not matched to a gene: 10. The length of the CDR3 is 16 residues. Germline V gives CDR1 MDHEN, CDR2 SYDVKM. This chain's CDR3 is CASSTRTSGTPYTQYF. CDR3 sequence (DNA): TGTGCCAGCAGTACGAGGACTAGCGGGACTCCGTATACGCAGTATTTT.

This clonotype was recorded a few times. This chain links TRBV6-5 with TRBJ2-3, with 7 positions matching TRBD2. The CDR3 runs to 16 residues. With 2 bases clipped from V and 0 bases from J, the junction kept 5 bases outside the gene matches. Germline V gene sequence: CDR1 MNHEY, CDR2 SVGAGI. In DNA form, the CDR3 reads TGTGCCAGCAGTTACCTTAGCGGGTCTAGCACAGATACGCAGTATTTT. Encoded protein: CASSYLSGSSTDTQYF.

This clonotype was seen only a few times. The chain combines TRBV20-1 with TRBJ2-5; TRBD1 might be the D (8 bases). Germline assignment: CDR1 DFQATT and CDR2 SNEGSKA (reference sequence). Between the trimmed V and J ends, which lost 2 bases and 1 base, there was a span of 14 bases. This CDR3 is built from 15 residues. The CDR3: CSARRTGRVQETQYF. The CDR3 region has the DNA TGCAGTGCTAGAAGGACAGGGAGGGTCCAAGAGACCCAGTACTTC.

This sequence joins TRBV15 and TRBJ1-5; D is perhaps TRBD1 (6 bases). With 4 bases removed from V and 2 bases from J, the gap between germline ends came to 12 bases. This CDR3 is built from 15 residues. CDR1 LNHNV and CDR2 YYDKDF come from the germline V gene (reference sequence). This chain's CDR3 is CATSKQGEGNQPQHF. The DNA of the CDR3 is TGTGCCACCAGCAAACAGGGAGAGGGCAATCAGCCCCAGCATTTT.

In this sample, this clonotype turned up a few times. V is TRBV7-2 and J is TRBJ2-5, with D perhaps assigned TRBD1 or TRBD2 (5 bases each). The germline gives CDR1 SGHTA, CDR2 FQGNSA. Deletions cut 4 bases from V and 3 bases from J, with 21 bases between. The CDR3 is 17 residues long. The CDR3 region has the DNA TGTGCCAGCAGCTCCGTTCATCGGGGCAGGGTTAAAGAGACCCAGTACTTC. Its protein product is CASSSVHRGRVKETQYF.

This clonotype is a singleton in its sample. A clone one base away is much larger, so this may be a read error. The chain combines TRBV2 with TRBJ2-2; D gene ambiguous. Trimming removed 3 bases from V and 3 bases from J, with 2 bases in between. The length of the CDR3 is 12 residues. Per the germline V gene, CDR1 is SNHLY and CDR2 is FYNNEI. CDR3 sequence: CASSDDTGELFF. CDR3 DNA sequence: TGTGCCAGCAGTGACGACACCGGGGAGCTGTTTTTT.